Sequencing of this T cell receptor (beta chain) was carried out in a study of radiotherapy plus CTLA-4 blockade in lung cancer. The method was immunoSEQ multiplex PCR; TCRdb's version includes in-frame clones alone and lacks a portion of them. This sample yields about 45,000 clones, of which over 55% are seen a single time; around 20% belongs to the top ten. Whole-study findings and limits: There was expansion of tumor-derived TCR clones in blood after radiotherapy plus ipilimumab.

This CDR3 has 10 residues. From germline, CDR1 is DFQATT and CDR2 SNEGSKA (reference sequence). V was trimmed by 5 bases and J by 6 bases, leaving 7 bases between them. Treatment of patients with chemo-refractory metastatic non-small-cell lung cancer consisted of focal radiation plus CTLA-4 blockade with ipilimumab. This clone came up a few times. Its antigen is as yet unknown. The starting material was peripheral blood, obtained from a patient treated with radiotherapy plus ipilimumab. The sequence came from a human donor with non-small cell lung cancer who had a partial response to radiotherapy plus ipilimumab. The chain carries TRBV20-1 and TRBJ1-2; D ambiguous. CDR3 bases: TGCAGTGCTCCCTTCGATGGCTACACCTTC. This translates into CSAPFDGYTF.